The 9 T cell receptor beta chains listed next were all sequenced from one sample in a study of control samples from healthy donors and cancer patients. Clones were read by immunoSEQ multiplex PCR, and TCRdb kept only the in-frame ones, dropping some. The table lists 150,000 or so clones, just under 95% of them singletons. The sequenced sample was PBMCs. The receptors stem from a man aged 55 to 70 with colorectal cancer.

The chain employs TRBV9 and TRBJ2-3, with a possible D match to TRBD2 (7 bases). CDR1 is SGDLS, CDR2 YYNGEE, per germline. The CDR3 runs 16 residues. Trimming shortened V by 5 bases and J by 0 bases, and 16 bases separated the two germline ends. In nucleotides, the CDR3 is TGTGCCAGCAGTGAGGCGGGGGCAATAAGCACAGATACGCAGTATTTT. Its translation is CASSEAGAISTDTQYF.

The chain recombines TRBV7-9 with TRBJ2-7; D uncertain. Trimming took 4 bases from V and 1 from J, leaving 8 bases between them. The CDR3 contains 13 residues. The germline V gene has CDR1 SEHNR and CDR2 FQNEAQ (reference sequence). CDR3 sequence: CASSSAPSYEQYF. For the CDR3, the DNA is TGTGCCAGCAGCTCCGCCCCATCCTACGAGCAGTACTTC.

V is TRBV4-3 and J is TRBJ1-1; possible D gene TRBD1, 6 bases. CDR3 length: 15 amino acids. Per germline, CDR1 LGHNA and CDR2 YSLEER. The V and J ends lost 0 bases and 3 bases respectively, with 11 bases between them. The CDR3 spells CASSQDYPGDTEAFF. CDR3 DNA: TGCGCCAGCAGCCAAGATTATCCAGGGGACACTGAAGCTTTCTTT.

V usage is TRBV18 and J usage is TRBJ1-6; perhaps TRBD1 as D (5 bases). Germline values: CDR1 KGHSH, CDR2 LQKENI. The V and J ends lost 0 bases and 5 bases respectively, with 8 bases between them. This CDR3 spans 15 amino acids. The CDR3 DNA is TGTGCCAGCTCACCACCGACAGCTAATAATTCACCCCTCCACTTT. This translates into CASSPPTANNSPLHF.

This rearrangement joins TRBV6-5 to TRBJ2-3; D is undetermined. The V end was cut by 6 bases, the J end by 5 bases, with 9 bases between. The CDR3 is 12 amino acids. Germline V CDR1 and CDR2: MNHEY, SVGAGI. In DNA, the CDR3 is TGTGCCAGCAGCAACCTGGGAGATACGCAGTATTTT. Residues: CASSNLGDTQYF.

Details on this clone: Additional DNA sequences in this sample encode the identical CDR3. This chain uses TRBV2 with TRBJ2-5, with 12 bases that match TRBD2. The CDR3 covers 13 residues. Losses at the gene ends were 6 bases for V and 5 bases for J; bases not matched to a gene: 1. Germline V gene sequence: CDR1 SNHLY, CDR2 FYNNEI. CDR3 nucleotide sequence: TGTGCCAGCAGCGGACTAGCGGGGGAGACCCAGTACTTC. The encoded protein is CASSGLAGETQYF. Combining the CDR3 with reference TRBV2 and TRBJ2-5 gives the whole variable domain EPEVTQTPSHQVTQMGQEVILRCVPISNHLYFYWYRQILGQKVEFLVSFYNNEISEKSEIFDDQFSVERPDGSNFTLKIRSTKLEDSAMYFCASSGLAGETQYFGPGTRLLVL.

The CDR3 DNA sequence: TGTGCCAGCAGCTTAGGGAGCGGGCCCGGGGAGACCCAGTACTTC. It yields the protein CASSLGSGPGETQYF. The chain combines TRBV7-2 with TRBJ2-5; D may be TRBD2 (6 bases). Trimming stripped 1 base from V and 5 bases from J, with 14 bases between. The V gene's germline CDR1 is SGHTA and CDR2 FQGNSA. There are 15 residues in the CDR3.

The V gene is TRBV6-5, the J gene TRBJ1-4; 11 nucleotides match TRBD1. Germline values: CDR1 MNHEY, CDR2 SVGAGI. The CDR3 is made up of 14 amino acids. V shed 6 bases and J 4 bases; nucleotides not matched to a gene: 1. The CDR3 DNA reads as TGTGCCAGCAGGGGACAGGGGGGTAATGAAAAACTGTTTTTT. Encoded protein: CASRGQGGNEKLFF.

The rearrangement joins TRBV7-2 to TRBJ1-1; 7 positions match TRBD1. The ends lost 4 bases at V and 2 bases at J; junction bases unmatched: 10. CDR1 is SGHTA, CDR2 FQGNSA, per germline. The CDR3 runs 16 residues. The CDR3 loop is CASSYRGDRVNTEAFF. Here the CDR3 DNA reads TGTGCCAGCAGCTATAGGGGTGACAGGGTCAACACTGAAGCTTTCTTT.